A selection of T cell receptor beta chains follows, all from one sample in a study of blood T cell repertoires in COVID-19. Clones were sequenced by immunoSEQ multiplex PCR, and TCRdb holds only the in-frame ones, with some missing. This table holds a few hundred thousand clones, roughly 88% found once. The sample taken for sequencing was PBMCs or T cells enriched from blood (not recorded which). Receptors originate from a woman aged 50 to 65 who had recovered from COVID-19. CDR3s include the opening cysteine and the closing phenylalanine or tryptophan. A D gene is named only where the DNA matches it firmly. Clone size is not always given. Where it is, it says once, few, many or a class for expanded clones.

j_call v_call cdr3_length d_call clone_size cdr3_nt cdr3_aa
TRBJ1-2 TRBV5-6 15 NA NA TGTGCCAGCAGTGGCTTATCGGGATATAACTATGGCTACACCTTC CASSGLSGYNYGYTF
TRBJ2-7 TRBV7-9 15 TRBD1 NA TGTGCCAGCAGCTTAATCGGACAGGACTCCTACGAGCAGTACTTC CASSLIGQDSYEQYF
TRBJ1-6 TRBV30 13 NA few TGTGCCTGGACCGTCACCTTAGATTCACCCCTCCACTTT CAWTVTLDSPLHF
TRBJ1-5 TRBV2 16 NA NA TGTGCCAGCAGCGCCCCCGGGGGGCTCTCCAATCAGCCCCAGCATTTT CASSAPGGLSNQPQHF
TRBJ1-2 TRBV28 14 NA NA TGTGCCAGCGCCCGTGGGCAGAACAACTATGGCTACACCTTC CASARGQNNYGYTF
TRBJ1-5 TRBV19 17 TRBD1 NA TGTGCCAGTACTCTCTACGACAGGGTCTATAGCAATCAGCCCCAGCATTTT CASTLYDRVYSNQPQHF
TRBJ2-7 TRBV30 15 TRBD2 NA TGTGCCTGGAGACTAGCGGGAGGCTACTCCTACGAGCAGTACTTC CAWRLAGGYSYEQYF
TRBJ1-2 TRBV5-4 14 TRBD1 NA TGTGCCAGCAGCCCCGGGGACAGGGGCTATGGCTACACCTTC CASSPGDRGYGYTF
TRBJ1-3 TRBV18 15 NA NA TGTGCCAGCTCACCATCGCAGGGATCCGGAAACACCATATATTTT CASSPSQGSGNTIYF
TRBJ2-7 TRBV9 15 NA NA TGTGCCAGCAGCGTAGGACAGATTCCCTTCTACGAGCAGTACTTC CASSVGQIPFYEQYF
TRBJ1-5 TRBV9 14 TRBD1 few TGTGCCAGCAGCTCGGGACAGTTTAGCCAGCCCCAGCATTTT CASSSGQFSQPQHF
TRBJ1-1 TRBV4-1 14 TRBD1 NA TGCGCCAGCAGCCAAAGACAGGGAAATACTGAAGCTTTCTTT CASSQRQGNTEAFF
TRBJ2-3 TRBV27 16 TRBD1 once TGTGCCAGCAGTCGGGTTCTGGGACAGGGGATAGATACGCAGTATTTT CASSRVLGQGIDTQYF